Below, one TCR beta chain is given with its context. Its antigen is unidentified. A read error may explain this, as a much larger clone is one base away. The CDR3 extends over 15 amino acids. Germline CDR1 and CDR2: MNHEY and SVGEGT. J gave up 5 bases and V 4 bases, and 9 bases lay outside the gene matches. Documented time point: newly diagnosed GD, antithyroid drugs for less than 3 months. Making the TCR library involved RNA that had been extracted from PBMCs. The data stem from a study of regulatory T cells in long-lasting Graves disease. Findings and caveats of the study: Lower TCR diversity characterized persistent Graves' patients relative to newly diagnosed patients.

CDR3-region Arm-PCR and iRepertoire HTBI primers produced the TCR beta libraries. TCRdb reprocessed the multiplex PCR reads with MiXCR, giving one entry per CDR3 protein. The sample has about 430,000 distinct CDR3 sequences; 14% to 15% are singletons. The sample was also linked to a second study, of T cells in Graves' hyperthyroidism and ophthalmopathy.

The V call is TRBV6-2 or TRBV6-3, the J call TRBJ2-7; the match to TRBD2 covers 9 bases. The source material was peripheral blood mononuclear cells (PBMCs), sampled at new diagnosis, from a patient treated with antithyroid drugs. The receptor comes from a woman aged 40 to 50 with Graves disease. DNA for the CDR3: TGTGCCAGCAGTTTGAAGCGGGAGGACCGTAACGAGCAGTACTTC. Protein: CASSLKREDRNEQYF.